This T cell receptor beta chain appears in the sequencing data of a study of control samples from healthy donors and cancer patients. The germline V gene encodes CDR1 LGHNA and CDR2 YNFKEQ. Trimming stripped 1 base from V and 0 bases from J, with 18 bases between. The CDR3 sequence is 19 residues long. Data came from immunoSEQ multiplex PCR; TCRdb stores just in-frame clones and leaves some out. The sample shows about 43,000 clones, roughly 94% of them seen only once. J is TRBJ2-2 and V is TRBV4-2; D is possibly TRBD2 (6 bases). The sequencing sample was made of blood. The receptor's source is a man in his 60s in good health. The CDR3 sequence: CASSQGSGASATNTGELFF. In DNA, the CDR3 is TGTGCCAGCAGCCAAGGGTCTGGGGCTAGCGCAACGAACACCGGGGAGCTGTTTTTT.